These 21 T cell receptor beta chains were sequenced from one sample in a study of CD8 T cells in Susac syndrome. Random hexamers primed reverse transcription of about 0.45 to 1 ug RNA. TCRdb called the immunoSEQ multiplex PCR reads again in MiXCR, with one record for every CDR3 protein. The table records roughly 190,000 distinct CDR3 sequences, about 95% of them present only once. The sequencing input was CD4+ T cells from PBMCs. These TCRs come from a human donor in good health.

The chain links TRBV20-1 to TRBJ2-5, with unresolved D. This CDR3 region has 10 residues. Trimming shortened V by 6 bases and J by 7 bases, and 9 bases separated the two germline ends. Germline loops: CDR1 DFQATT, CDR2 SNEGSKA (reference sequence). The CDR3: CSAPRGTQYF. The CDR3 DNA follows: TGCAGTGCCCCCAGAGGGACCCAGTACTTC.

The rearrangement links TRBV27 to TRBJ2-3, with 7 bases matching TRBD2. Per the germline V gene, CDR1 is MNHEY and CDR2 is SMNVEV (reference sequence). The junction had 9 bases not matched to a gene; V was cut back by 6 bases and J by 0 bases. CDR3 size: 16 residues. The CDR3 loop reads CASSRPSGRSTDTQYF. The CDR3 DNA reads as TGTGCCAGCAGCCGTCCTAGCGGCCGTAGCACAGATACGCAGTATTTT.

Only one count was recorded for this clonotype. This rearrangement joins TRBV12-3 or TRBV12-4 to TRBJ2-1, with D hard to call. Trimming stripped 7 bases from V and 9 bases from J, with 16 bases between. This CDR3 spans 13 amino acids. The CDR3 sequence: CASTLGPEGEQFF. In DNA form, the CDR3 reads TGTGCCAGCACCCTGGGCCCGGAAGGTGAGCAGTTCTTC.

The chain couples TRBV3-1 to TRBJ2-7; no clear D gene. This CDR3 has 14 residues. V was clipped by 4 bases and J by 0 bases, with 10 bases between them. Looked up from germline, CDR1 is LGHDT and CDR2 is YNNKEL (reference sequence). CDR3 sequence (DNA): TGTGCCAGCAGCCTCTTGAGCCTCTCCTACGAGCAGTACTTC. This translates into CASSLLSLSYEQYF.

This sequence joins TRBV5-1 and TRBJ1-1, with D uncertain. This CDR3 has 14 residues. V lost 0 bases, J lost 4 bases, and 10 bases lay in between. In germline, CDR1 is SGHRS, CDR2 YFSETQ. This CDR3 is CASSLVPEGTEAFF. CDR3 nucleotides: TGCGCCAGCAGCTTGGTCCCGGAGGGCACTGAAGCTTTCTTT.

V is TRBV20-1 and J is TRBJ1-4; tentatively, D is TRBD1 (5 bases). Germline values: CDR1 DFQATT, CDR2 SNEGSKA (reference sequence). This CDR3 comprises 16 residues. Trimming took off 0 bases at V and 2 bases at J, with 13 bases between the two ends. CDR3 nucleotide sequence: TGCAGTGCTAGAGATTTCGGGGGATCGACTAATGAAAAACTGTTTTTT. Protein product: CSARDFGGSTNEKLFF.

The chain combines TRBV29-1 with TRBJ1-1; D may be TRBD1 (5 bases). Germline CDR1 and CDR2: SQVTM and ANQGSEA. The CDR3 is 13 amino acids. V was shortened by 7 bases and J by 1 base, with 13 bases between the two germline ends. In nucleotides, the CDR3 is TGCAGCGCTTGGGACCGAGAGAACACTGAAGCTTTCTTT. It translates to CSAWDRENTEAFF. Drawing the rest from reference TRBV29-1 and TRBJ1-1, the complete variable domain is SAVISQKPSRDICQRGTSLTIQCQVDSQVTMMFWYRQQPGQSLTLIATANQGSEATYESGFVIDKFPISRPNLTFSTLTVSNMSPEDSSIYLCSAWDRENTEAFFGQGTRLTVV.

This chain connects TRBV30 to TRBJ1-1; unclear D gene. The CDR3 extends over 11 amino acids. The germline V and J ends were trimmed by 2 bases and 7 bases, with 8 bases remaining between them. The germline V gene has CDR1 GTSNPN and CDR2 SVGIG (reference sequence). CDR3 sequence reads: CAWSNRVEAFF. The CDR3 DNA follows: TGTGCCTGGAGTAACAGAGTTGAAGCTTTCTTT. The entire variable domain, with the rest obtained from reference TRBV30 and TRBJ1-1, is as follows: SQTIHQWPATLVQPVGSPLSLECTVEGTSNPNLYWYRQAAGRGLQLLFYSVGIGQISSEVPQNLSASRPQDRQFILSSKKLLLSDSGFYLCAWSNRVEAFFGQGTRLTVV.

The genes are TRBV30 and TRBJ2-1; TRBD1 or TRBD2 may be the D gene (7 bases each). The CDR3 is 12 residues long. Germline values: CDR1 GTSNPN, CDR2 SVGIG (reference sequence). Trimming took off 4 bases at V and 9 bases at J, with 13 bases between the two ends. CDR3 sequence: CAWTRGGSEQFF. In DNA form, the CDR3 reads TGTGCCTGGACCAGGGGGGGGAGTGAGCAGTTCTTC. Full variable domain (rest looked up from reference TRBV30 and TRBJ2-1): SQTIHQWPATLVQPVGSPLSLECTVEGTSNPNLYWYRQAAGRGLQLLFYSVGIGQISSEVPQNLSASRPQDRQFILSSKKLLLSDSGFYLCAWTRGGSEQFFGPGTRLTVL.

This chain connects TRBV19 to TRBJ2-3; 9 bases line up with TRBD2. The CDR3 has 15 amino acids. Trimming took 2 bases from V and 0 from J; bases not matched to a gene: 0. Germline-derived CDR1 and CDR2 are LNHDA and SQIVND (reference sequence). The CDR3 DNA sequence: TGTGCCAGTAGTATAACTAGCGGGAGCACAGATACGCAGTATTTT. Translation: CASSITSGSTDTQYF. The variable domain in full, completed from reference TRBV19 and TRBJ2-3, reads DGGITQSPKYLFRKEGQNVTLSCEQNLNHDAMYWYRQDPGQGLRLIYYSQIVNDFQKGDIAEGYSVSREKKESFPLTVTSAQKNPTAFYLCASSITSGSTDTQYFGPGTRLTVL.

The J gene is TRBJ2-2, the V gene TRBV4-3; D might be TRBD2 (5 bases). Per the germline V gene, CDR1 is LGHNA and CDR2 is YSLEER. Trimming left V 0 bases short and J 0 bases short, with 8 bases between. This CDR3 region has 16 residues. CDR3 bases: TGCGCCAGCAGCCAAGATCGGGGTACGAACACCGGGGAGCTGTTTTTT. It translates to CASSQDRGTNTGELFF.

CDR3 in DNA: TGTGCCAGCAGCGGCCTTTCGGGAGGTTCAGAGACCCAGTACTTC. As protein: CASSGLSGGSETQYF. The rearrangement uses TRBV5-6 and TRBJ2-5; 7 bases map to TRBD2. This CDR3 region has 15 residues. Germline loops: CDR1 SGHDT, CDR2 YYEEEE. V trimming: 4 bases; J trimming: 4 bases; junction bases outside the gene matches: 10.

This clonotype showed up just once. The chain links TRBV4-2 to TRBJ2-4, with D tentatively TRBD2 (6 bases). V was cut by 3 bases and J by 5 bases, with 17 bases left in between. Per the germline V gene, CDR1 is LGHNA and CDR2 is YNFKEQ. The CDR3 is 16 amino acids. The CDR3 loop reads CASSHQAGQGENIQYF. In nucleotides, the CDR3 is TGTGCCAGCAGCCATCAGGCGGGGCAGGGAGAAAACATTCAGTACTTC.

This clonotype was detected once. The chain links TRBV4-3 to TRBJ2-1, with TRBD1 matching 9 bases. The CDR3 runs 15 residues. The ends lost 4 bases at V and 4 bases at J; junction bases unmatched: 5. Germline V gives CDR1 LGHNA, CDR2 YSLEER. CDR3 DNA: TGCGCCAGCAGCCGATCCGGGACAGGGTACAATGAGCAGTTCTTC. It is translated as CASSRSGTGYNEQFF.

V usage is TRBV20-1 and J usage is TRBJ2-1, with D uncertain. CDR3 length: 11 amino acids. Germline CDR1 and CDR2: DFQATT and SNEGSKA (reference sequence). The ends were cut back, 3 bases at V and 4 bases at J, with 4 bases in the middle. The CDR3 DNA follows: TGCAGTGCTAGCGAGTACAATGAGCAGTTCTTC. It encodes CSASEYNEQFF.

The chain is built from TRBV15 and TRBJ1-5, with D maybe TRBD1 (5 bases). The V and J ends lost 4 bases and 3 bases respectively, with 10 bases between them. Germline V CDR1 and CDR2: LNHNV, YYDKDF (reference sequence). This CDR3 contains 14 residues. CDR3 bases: TGTGCCACCAGCATCGACAGATACAATCAGCCCCAGCATTTT. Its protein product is CATSIDRYNQPQHF.

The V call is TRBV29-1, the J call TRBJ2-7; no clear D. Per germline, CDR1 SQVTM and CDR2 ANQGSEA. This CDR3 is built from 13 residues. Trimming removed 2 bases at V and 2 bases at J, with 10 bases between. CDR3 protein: CSVESGLTYEQYF. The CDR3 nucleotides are TGCAGCGTTGAATCCGGCCTTACCTACGAGCAGTACTTC.

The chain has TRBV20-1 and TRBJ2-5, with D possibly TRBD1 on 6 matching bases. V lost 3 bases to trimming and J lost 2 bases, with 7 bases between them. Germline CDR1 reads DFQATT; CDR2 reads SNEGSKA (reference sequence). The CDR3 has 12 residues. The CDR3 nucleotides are TGCAGTGCTAGCCAGGGGCAAGAGACCCAGTACTTC. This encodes CSASQGQETQYF.

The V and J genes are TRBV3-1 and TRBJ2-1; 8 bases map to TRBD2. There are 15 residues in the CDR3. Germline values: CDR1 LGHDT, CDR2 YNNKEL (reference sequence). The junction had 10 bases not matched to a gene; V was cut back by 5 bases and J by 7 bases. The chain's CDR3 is CASSLAGPSPNEQFF. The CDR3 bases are TGTGCCAGCAGCTTAGCGGGACCATCACCGAATGAGCAGTTCTTC.

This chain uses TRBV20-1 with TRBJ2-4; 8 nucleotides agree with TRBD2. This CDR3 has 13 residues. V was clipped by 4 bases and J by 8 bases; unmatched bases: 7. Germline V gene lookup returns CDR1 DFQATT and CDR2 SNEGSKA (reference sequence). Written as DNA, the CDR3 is TGCAGTGCTAAATCCGCGGGAGGAGACATTCAGTACTTC. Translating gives CSAKSAGGDIQYF.

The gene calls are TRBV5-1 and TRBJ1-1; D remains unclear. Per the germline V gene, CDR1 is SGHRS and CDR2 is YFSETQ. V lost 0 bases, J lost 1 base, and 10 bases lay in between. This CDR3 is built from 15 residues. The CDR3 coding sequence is TGCGCCAGCAGCTTGGGGCAGCAGTGGAACACTGAAGCTTTCTTT. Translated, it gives CASSLGQQWNTEAFF.